These 7 T cell receptor beta chains were all obtained from the same sample, sequenced in a study of graft-versus-host responses after intestinal transplantation. Generated by immunoSEQ multiplex PCR, the TCRdb table keeps only in-frame clones and is missing some. Of about 86,000 clones in the sample, less than 90% were seen once. No cognate antigen is known for these TCRs. The sequences come from unstimulated CD4+ T cells sorted from spleen or lymph node cells, collected before transplant. Receptors were obtained from a human donor who was the organ donor for an intestinal transplant.

This clone occurred once. The chain employs TRBV9 and TRBJ2-3; TRBD1 might be the D (6 bases). The CDR3 spans 15 residues. V was pared by 3 bases and J by 5 bases, with 16 bases between. From germline, CDR1 is SGDLS and CDR2 YYNGEE. The CDR3 nucleotides read TGTGCCAGCAGCGCCCGGCCAGGGGTTGAAGATACGCAGTATTTT. It encodes CASSARPGVEDTQYF.

The V call is TRBV6-5, the J call TRBJ2-7; D is uncertain. CDR1 is MNHEY, CDR2 SVGAGI, per germline. Trimming cost V 6 bases and J 2 bases, with 11 bases left between them. The CDR3 is 13 amino acids. CDR3 in DNA: TGTGCCAGCAGCTCCCGGAGAACCTACGAGCAGTACTTC. This sequence encodes CASSSRRTYEQYF.

This chain joins TRBV9 and TRBJ2-2, with D perhaps TRBD2 (5 bases). CDR1 SGDLS and CDR2 YYNGEE come from the germline V gene. The CDR3 loop spans 13 amino acids. V was shortened by 2 bases and J by 7 bases, with 9 bases between the two germline ends. CDR3 sequence: CASSVAGIGELFF. The CDR3 DNA is TGTGCCAGCAGCGTGGCGGGTATCGGGGAGCTGTTTTTT. Full variable domain (outside the CDR3, taken from reference TRBV9 and TRBJ2-2): DSGVTQTPKHLITATGQRVTLRCSPRSGDLSVYWYQQSLDQGLQFLIQYYNGEERAKGNILERFSAQQFPDLHSELNLSSLELGDSALYFCASSVAGIGELFFGEGSRLTVL.

The chain uses TRBV4-3 and TRBJ2-3, with TRBD1 identical over 7 bases. From germline, CDR1 is LGHNA and CDR2 YSLEER. V lost 4 bases, J lost 2 bases, and 6 bases stayed unmatched. The CDR3 has 15 residues. CDR3 protein: CASSPLTGTTDTQYF. CDR3 DNA sequence: TGCGCCAGCAGCCCGCTGACAGGGACCACAGATACGCAGTATTTT.

About this clone: The same CDR3 is also encoded by other DNA sequences in this sample. The rearrangement links TRBV7-2 to TRBJ2-7; possible D gene TRBD1, 6 bases. The germline V and J ends were trimmed by 5 bases and 0 bases, with 11 bases remaining between them. Looked up from germline, CDR1 is SGHTA and CDR2 is FQGNSA. The CDR3 has 14 amino acids. CDR3 nucleotide sequence: TGTGCCAGCAGCCCAGACAGGTACTCCTACGAGCAGTACTTC. It encodes CASSPDRYSYEQYF.

This clone occurred once. The J gene is TRBJ2-1, the V gene TRBV29-1; TRBD2 matches 12 bases. From germline, CDR1 is SQVTM and CDR2 ANQGSEA. After removal of 6 bases from V and 4 bases from J, the junction contained 4 bases not matched to a gene. The CDR3 is 14 amino acids. The CDR3 region is CSVAGLAGYNEQFF. CDR3 bases: TGCAGCGTCGCCGGACTAGCGGGATACAATGAGCAGTTCTTC.

This chain connects TRBV7-6 to TRBJ2-1; tentatively, D is TRBD2 (6 bases). Deletions cut 0 bases from V and 2 bases from J, with 17 bases between. The germline CDR1 and CDR2 sequences are SGHVS and FNYEAQ. The CDR3 is made up of 18 amino acids. The CDR3 coding sequence is TGTGCCAGCAGCTTAGCGCTAGTCTCGGCGGGACCCTACAATGAGCAGTTCTTC. Its protein product is CASSLALVSAGPYNEQFF.